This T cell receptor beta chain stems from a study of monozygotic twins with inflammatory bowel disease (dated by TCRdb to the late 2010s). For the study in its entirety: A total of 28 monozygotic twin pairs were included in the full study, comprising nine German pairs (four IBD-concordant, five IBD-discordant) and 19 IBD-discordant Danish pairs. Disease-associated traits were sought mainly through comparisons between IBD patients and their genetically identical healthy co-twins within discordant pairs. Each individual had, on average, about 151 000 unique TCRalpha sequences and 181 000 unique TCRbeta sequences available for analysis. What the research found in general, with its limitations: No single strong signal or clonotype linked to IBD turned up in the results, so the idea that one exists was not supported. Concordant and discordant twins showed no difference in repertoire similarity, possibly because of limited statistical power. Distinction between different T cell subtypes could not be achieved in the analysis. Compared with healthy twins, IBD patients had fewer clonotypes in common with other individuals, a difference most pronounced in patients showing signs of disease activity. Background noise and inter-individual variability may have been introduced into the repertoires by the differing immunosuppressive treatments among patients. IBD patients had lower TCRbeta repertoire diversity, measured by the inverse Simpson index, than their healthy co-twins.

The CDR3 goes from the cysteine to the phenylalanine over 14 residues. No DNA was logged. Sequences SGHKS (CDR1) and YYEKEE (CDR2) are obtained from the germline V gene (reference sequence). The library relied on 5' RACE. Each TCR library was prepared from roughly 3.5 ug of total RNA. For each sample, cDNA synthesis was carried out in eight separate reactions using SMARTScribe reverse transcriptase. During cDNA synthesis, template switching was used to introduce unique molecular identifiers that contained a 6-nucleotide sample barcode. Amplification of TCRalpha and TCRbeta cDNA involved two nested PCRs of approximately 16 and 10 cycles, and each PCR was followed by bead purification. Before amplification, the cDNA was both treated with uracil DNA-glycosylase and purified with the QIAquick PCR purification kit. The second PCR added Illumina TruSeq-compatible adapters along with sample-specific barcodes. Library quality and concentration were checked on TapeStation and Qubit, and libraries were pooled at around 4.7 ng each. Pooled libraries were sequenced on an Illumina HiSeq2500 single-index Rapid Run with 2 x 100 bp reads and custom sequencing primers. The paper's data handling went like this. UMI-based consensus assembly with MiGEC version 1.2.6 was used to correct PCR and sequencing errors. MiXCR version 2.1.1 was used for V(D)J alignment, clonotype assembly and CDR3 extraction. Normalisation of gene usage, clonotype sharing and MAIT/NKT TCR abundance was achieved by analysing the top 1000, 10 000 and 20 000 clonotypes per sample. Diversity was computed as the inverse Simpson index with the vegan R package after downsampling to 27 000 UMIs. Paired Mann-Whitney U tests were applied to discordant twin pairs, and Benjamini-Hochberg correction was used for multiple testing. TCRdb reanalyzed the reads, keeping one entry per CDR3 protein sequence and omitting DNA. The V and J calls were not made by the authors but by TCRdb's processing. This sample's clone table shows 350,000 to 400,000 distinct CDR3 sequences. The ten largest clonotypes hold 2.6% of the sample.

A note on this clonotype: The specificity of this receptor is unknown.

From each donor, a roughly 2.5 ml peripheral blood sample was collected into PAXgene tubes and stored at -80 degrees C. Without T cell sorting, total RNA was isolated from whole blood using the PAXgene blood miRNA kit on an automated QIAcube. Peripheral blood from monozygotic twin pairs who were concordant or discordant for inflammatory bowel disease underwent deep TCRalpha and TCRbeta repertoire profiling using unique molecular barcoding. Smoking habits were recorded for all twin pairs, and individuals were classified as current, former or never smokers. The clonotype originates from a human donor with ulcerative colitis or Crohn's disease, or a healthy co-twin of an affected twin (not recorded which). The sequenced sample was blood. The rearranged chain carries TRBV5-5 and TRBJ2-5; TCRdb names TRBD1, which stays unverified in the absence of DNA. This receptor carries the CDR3 CASSLGTIQETQYF.